These 18 T cell receptor beta chains originate from one sample sequenced in a study of blood T cells in healthy people across ages. Together with a sample-barcoded 5' primer, a J-beta primer mix was included in a second PCR lasting about 7 to 12 cycles. TCRdb reprocessed the 5' RACE reads via MiXCR and lists one record per CDR3 protein. The data contain approximately 780,000 distinct CDR3 sequences, about 26% of them singletons. The same sample was also studied in work on T cells of mothers and their children.

Material for sequencing was blood. The receptors stem from a boy between 10 and 17 years old in good health.

V usage is TRBV12-3 or TRBV12-4 and J usage is TRBJ1-1; 7 nucleotides agree with TRBD1. This CDR3 region has 12 residues. Trimming cost V 1 base and J 10 bases; bases outside gene matches: 3. CDR3 residues: CASSLGQGGAFF. The CDR3, as DNA: TGTGCCAGCAGTTTAGGACAGGGTGGAGCTTTCTTT.

This clonotype was detected only once. This rearrangement joins TRBV24-1 to TRBJ1-2; D gene ambiguous. The germline V and J ends were trimmed by 4 bases and 8 bases, with 10 bases remaining between them. CDR1 and CDR2 (germline): KGHDR, SFDVKD. This CDR3 region has 12 residues. CDR3 protein: CATSDPLLGYTF. CDR3 nucleotides: TGTGCCACCAGTGACCCATTGCTGGGCTACACCTTC.

This chain joins TRBV10-3 and TRBJ2-5, with 15 bases fitting TRBD2. The DNA end lines up better with TRBJ2-7; the J call may be wrong. CDR1 is ENHRY, CDR2 SYGVKD, per germline. CDR3 size: 15 residues. For the CDR3, the DNA is TGTGCCATCGGGACTAGCGGGAGGAGCTCCTACGAGCAGTACTTC. It encodes CAIGTSGRSSYEQYF.

The gene calls are TRBV10-3 and TRBJ1-2, with D perhaps TRBD1 (5 bases). Trimming pared 2 bases from V and 3 bases from J, leaving 13 bases between. CDR3 length equals 15 residues. Per germline, CDR1 ENHRY and CDR2 SYGVKD. The CDR3 reads CAISEGEGTYYGYTF. DNA of the CDR3: TGTGCCATCAGTGAGGGTGAGGGGACGTACTATGGCTACACCTTC.

Concerning this clonotype itself: One end of the junction varies from germline; a read error may be responsible. V usage is TRBV12-3 or TRBV12-4 and J usage is TRBJ1-2; no clear D gene. The CDR3 is 13 residues long. This chain's CDR3 is CASSSLRVGGYTF. The CDR3 DNA sequence: TGTGCCAGTAGTTCTTTAAGGGTAGGCGGCTACACCTTC.

V gene TRBV10-3 combines with J gene TRBJ1-2; the D is unclear. The germline gives CDR1 ENHRY, CDR2 SYGVKD. The V end was cut by 0 bases, the J end by 5 bases, with 13 bases between. CDR3 length equals 15 residues. The CDR3 protein is CAISESWAEPYGYTF. CDR3 sequence (DNA): TGTGCCATCAGTGAGTCCTGGGCCGAGCCTTATGGCTACACCTTC.

With regard to this clonotype: At one boundary the junction diverges from the germline segment, which might be a read error. The chain joins TRBV6-6 to TRBJ2-6, with 9 bases aligning to TRBD1. Germline V CDR1 and CDR2: MNHNY, SVGAGI (reference sequence). The CDR3 is 14 residues long. The CDR3 region has the DNA TGTGCCACCAGTAGGGACAGGGTGTCCAACGTCCTGACTTTC. Translated, it gives CATSRDRVSNVLTF.

The chain carries TRBV28 and TRBJ2-5, with 9 bases lining up with TRBD1. V was clipped by 7 bases and J by 4 bases; unmatched bases: 4. The CDR3 loop spans 13 amino acids. Germline V gene sequence: CDR1 MDHEN, CDR2 SYDVKM. The CDR3 DNA sequence: TGTGCCAGCACACAGGGGGCAGTAGAGACCCAGTACTTC. It yields the protein CASTQGAVETQYF. The full variable domain, with the rest looked up from reference TRBV28 and TRBJ2-5, is DVKVTQSSRYLVKRTGEKVFLECVQDMDHENMFWYRQDPGLGLRLIYFSYDVKMKEKGDIPEGYSVSREKKERFSLILESASTNQTSMYLCASTQGAVETQYFGPGTRLLVL.

This chain joins TRBV9 and TRBJ2-5; TRBD1 or TRBD2 may be the D gene (5 bases each). This CDR3 has 16 residues. V was clipped by 4 bases and J by 1 base, with 17 bases between them. From germline, CDR1 is SGDLS and CDR2 YYNGEE. The CDR3 protein is CASSSGAGTLQETQYF. As DNA, the CDR3 is TGTGCCAGCAGCTCCGGGGCAGGGACCCTCCAAGAGACCCAGTACTTC.

The chain carries TRBV12-3 or TRBV12-4 and TRBJ2-3; maybe TRBD1 (5 bases). This CDR3 spans 16 amino acids. With 6 bases removed from V and 0 bases from J, the gap between germline ends came to 16 bases. In DNA form, the CDR3 reads TGTGCCAGCAGCTTCAGACAGAGTTACAGCACAGATACGCAGTATTTT. Protein product: CASSFRQSYSTDTQYF.

The chain recombines TRBV27 with TRBJ1-6; D gene uncertain. This CDR3 has 14 residues. The germline gives CDR1 MNHEY, CDR2 SMNVEV (reference sequence). V was trimmed by 5 bases and J by 3 bases, leaving 8 bases between them. CDR3 sequence: CASSRADYNSPLHF. For the CDR3, the DNA is TGTGCCAGCAGTAGGGCAGACTATAATTCACCCCTCCACTTT.

The rearrangement links TRBV20-1 to TRBJ2-5; a weak D match, TRBD2 (5 bases). Germline V lookup: CDR1 DFQATT, CDR2 SNEGSKA (reference sequence). Trimming shortened V by 0 bases and J by 11 bases, and 13 bases separated the two germline ends. This CDR3 is 12 amino acids long. The chain's CDR3 is CSAREGEERQYF. In DNA, the CDR3 is TGCAGTGCTAGAGAAGGTGAAGAGCGGCAGTACTTC.

The sample holds a few counts of this clonotype. The rearrangement joins TRBV20-1 to TRBJ2-1, with 7 positions matching TRBD2. The CDR3 extends over 13 amino acids. V gave up 5 bases and J gave up 2 bases; unmatched junction bases: 3. Germline-derived CDR1 and CDR2 are DFQATT and SNEGSKA (reference sequence). The CDR3 region has the DNA TGCAGTGCTTCCCGGGGGGCCTACAATGAGCAGTTCTTC. It translates to CSASRGAYNEQFF.

The chain couples TRBV3-1 to TRBJ2-5, with D uncertain. The CDR3 consists of 13 residues. V shed 5 bases and J shed 5 bases, with 12 bases lying between them. Germline assignment: CDR1 LGHDT and CDR2 YNNKEL (reference sequence). This CDR3 is CASSRVSEETQYF. The CDR3 DNA follows: TGTGCCAGCAGCAGGGTCTCAGAGGAGACCCAGTACTTC.

This clonotype was counted between two and nine times. V and J are TRBV12-3 or TRBV12-4 and TRBJ1-4; 9 nucleotides align to TRBD1. V was pared by 7 bases and J by 5 bases, with 5 bases of the junction left unmatched. The CDR3 loop spans 14 amino acids. In DNA, the CDR3 is TGTGCCAGCACCACCGACAGGGGGAATGAAAAACTGTTTTTT. It encodes CASTTDRGNEKLFF.

There are a few counts of this clonotype. The chain employs TRBV7-2 and TRBJ2-4; TRBD1 matches 7 bases. The junction had 3 bases not matched to a gene; V was cut back by 6 bases and J by 4 bases. The germline V gene encodes CDR1 SGHTA and CDR2 FQGNSA. This CDR3 region has 13 residues. The CDR3 region is CASSEGQKNIQYF. The CDR3 DNA sequence: TGTGCCAGCAGTGAGGGACAGAAAAACATTCAGTACTTC.

This chain joins TRBV6-5 and TRBJ2-2; 7 bases map to TRBD1. The V gene end was trimmed by 2 bases and the J gene end by 8 bases; junction bases not matched to a gene: 8. Germline V gene sequence: CDR1 MNHEY, CDR2 SVGAGI. This CDR3 has 15 residues. The CDR3 here is CASSYIDRALGELFF. The CDR3 nucleotides are TGTGCCAGCAGTTACATCGACAGGGCCCTAGGGGAGCTGTTTTTT.

This rearrangement joins TRBV6-1 to TRBJ2-1; 8 nucleotides match TRBD1. Germline V gene data show CDR1 as MNHNS and CDR2 as SASEGT. The length of the CDR3 is 15 residues. Unmatched junction bases numbered 8, after V lost 0 bases and J lost 10 bases. CDR3: CASSEAPGQGYEQFF. CDR3 coding DNA: TGTGCCAGCAGTGAAGCACCCGGACAGGGCTACGAGCAGTTCTTC.